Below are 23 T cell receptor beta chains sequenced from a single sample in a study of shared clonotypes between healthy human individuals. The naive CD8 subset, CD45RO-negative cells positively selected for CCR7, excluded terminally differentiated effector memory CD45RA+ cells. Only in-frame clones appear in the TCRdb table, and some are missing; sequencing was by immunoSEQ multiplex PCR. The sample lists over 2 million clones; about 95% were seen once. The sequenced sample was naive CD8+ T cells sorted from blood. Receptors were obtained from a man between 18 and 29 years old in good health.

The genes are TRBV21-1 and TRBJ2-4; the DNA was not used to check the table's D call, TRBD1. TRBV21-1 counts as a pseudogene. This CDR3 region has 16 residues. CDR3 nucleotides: TGTGCCAGCAGCATCAGGACAGGGGGATTCAAAAACATTCAGTACTTC. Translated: CASSIRTGGFKNIQYF.

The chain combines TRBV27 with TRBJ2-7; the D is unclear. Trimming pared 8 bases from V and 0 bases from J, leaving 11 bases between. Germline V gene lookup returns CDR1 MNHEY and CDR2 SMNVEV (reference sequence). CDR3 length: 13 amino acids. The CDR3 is CASRPSLSYEQYF. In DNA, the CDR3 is TGTGCCAGCCGCCCGTCACTCTCCTACGAGCAGTACTTC.

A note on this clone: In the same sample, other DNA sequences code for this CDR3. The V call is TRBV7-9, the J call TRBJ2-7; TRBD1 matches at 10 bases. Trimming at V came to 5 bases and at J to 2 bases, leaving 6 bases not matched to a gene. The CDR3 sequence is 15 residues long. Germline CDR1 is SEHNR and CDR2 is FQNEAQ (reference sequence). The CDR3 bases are TGTGCCAGCAGCCCCGGGACAGGGGACCCCTACGAGCAGTACTTC. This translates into CASSPGTGDPYEQYF.

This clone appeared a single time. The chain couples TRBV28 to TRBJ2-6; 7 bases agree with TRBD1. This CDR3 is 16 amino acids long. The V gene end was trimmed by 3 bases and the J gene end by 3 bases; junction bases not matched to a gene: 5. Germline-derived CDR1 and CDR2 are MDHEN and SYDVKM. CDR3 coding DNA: TGTGCCAGCAGTTTCCGAGGGGGCAATGGGGCCAACGTCCTGACTTTC. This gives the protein CASSFRGGNGANVLTF.

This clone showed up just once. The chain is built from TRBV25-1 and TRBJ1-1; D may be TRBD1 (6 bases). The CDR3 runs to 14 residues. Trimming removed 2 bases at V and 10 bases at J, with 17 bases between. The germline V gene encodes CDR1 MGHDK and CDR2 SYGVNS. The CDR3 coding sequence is TGTGCCAGCAGTGAAGGGGGGGGCGCAGGTGGAGCTTTCTTT. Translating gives CASSEGGGAGGAFF.

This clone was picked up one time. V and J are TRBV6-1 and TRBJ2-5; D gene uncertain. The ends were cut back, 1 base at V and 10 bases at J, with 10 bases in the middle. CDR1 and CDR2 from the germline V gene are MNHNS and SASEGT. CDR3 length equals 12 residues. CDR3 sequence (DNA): TGTGCCAGCAGTGAAGACCTTCCAAGCCAGTACTTC. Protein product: CASSEDLPSQYF.

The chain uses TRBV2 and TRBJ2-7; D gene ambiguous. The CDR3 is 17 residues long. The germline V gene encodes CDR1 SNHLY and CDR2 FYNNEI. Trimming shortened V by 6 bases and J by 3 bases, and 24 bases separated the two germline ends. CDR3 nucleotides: TGTGCCAGCAGCGACCAACCTGGACCGTCCGAGGTCTACGAGCAGTACTTC. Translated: CASSDQPGPSEVYEQYF.

The CDR3 nucleotides read TGTGCCAGCAGTCCCAGGGGAGGTACTTATAATTCACCCCTCCACTTT. This encodes CASSPRGGTYNSPLHF. The chain has TRBV27 and TRBJ1-6; D possibly corresponds to TRBD1 (6 bases). CDR1 and CDR2 from the germline V gene are MNHEY and SMNVEV (reference sequence). This CDR3 region has 16 residues. V lost 5 bases and J lost 4, with 15 bases in between.

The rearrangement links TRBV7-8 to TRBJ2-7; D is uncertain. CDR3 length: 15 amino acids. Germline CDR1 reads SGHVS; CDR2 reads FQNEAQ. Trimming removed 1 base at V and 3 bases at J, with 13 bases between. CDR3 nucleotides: TGTGCCAGCAGCTTAGATTGGAGTTCCTTCTACGAGCAGTACTTC. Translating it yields CASSLDWSSFYEQYF.

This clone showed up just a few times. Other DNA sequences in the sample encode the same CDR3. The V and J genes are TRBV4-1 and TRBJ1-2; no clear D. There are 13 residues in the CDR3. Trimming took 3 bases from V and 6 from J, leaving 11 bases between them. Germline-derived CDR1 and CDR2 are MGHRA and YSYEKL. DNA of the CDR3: TGCGCCAGCAGCCAGGGATCCGGGGATGGCTACACCTTC. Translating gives CASSQGSGDGYTF.

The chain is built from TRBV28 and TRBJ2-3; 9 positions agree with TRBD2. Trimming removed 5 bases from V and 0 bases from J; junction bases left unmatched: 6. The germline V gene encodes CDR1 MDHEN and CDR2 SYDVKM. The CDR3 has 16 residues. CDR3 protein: CASSPATSGSTDTQYF. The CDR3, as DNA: TGTGCCAGCAGTCCCGCGACTAGCGGTAGCACAGATACGCAGTATTTT.

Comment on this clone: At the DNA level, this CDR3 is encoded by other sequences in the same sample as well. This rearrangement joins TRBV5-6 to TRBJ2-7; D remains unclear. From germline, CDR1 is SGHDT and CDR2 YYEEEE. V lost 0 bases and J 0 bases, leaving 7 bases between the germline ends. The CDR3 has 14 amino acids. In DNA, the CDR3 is TGTGCCAGCAGCTTGGGTGGGATCTCCTACGAGCAGTACTTC. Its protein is CASSLGGISYEQYF.

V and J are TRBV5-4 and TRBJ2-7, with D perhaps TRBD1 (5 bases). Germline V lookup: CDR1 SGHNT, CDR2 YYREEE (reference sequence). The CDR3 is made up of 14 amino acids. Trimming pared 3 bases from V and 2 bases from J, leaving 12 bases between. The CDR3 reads CASSSADRTYEQYF. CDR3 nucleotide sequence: TGTGCCAGCAGCTCGGCCGACAGAACCTACGAGCAGTACTTC.

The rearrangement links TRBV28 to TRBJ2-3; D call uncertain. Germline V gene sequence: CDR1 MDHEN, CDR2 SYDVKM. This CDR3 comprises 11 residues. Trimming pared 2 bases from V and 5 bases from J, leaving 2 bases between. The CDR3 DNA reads TGTGCCAGCAGTTTACAAGATACGCAGTATTTT. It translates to CASSLQDTQYF. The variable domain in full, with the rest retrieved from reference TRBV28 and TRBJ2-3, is DVKVTQSSRYLVKRTGEKVFLECVQDMDHENMFWYRQDPGLGLRLIYFSYDVKMKEKGDIPEGYSVSREKKERFSLILESASTNQTSMYLCASSLQDTQYFGPGTRLTVL.

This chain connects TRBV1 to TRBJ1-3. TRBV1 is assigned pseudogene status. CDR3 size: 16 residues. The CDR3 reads CTSSQDPEGSGNTIYF. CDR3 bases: TGCACCAGCAGCCAAGATCCGGAAGGCTCTGGAAACACCATATATTTT.

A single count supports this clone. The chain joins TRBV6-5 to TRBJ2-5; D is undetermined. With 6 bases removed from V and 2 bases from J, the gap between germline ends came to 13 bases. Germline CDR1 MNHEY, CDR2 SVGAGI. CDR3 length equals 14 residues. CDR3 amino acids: CASSPLRPQETQYF. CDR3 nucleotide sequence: TGTGCCAGCAGCCCCTTGCGGCCGCAAGAGACCCAGTACTTC.

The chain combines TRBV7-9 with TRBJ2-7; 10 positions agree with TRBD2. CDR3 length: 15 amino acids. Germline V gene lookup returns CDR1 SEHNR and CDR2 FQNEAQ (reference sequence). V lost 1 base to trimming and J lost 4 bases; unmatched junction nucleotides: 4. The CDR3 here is CASSLGTSGKYEQYF. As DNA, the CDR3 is TGTGCCAGCAGCTTAGGGACTAGCGGAAAATACGAGCAGTACTTC. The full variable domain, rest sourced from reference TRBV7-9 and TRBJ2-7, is DTGVSQNPRHKITKRGQNVTFRCDPISEHNRLYWYRQTLGQGPEFLTYFQNEAQLEKSRLLSDRFSAERPKGSFSTLEIQRTEQGDSAMYLCASSLGTSGKYEQYFGPGTRLTVT.

The CDR3 region is CASSQSGLAENTGELFF. The CDR3, as DNA: TGCGCCAGCAGCCAATCTGGGCTAGCGGAGAACACCGGGGAGCTGTTTTTT. V is TRBV4-3 and J is TRBJ2-2; TRBD2 aligns across 7 bases. The CDR3 contains 17 residues. The V gene's germline CDR1 is LGHNA and CDR2 YSLEER. V shed 2 bases, J shed 1 base, and the junction held 7 bases outside the gene matches.

The CDR3 sequence: CASSVWDGELFF. As DNA, the CDR3 is TGTGCCAGCAGCGTTTGGGACGGGGAGCTGTTTTTT. The chain has TRBV7-9 and TRBJ2-2; D is ambiguous. From germline, CDR1 is SEHNR and CDR2 FQNEAQ (reference sequence). This CDR3 has 12 amino acids. V was pared by 5 bases and J by 7 bases, with 8 bases between.

The CDR3 sequence: CASSSPGGKYYNEQFF. CDR3 DNA sequence: TGTGCCAGCAGTTCCCCGGGGGGGAAGTATTACAATGAGCAGTTCTTC. This rearrangement joins TRBV27 to TRBJ2-1; 8 nucleotides align to TRBD2. Germline values: CDR1 MNHEY, CDR2 SMNVEV (reference sequence). V was pared by 4 bases and J by 4 bases, with 9 bases of the junction left unmatched. This CDR3 has 16 amino acids.

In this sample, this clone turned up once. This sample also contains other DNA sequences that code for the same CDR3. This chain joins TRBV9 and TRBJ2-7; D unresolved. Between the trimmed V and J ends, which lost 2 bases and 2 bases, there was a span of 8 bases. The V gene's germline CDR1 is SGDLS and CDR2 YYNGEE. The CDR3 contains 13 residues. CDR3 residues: CASSVGTAYEQYF. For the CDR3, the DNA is TGTGCCAGCAGCGTGGGCACGGCCTACGAGCAGTACTTC.

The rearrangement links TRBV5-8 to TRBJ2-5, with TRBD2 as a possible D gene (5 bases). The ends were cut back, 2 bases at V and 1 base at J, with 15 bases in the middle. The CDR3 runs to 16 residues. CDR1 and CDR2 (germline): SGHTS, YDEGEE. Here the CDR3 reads CASSFGVTGFQETQYF. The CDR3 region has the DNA TGTGCCAGCAGCTTTGGGGTAACGGGATTCCAAGAGACCCAGTACTTC.

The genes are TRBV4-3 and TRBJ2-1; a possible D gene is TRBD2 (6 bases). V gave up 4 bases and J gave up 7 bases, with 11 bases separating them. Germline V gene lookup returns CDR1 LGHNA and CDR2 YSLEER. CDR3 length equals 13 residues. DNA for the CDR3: TGCGCCAGCAGCCCGGGACTCGGAAATGAGCAGTTCTTC. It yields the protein CASSPGLGNEQFF.